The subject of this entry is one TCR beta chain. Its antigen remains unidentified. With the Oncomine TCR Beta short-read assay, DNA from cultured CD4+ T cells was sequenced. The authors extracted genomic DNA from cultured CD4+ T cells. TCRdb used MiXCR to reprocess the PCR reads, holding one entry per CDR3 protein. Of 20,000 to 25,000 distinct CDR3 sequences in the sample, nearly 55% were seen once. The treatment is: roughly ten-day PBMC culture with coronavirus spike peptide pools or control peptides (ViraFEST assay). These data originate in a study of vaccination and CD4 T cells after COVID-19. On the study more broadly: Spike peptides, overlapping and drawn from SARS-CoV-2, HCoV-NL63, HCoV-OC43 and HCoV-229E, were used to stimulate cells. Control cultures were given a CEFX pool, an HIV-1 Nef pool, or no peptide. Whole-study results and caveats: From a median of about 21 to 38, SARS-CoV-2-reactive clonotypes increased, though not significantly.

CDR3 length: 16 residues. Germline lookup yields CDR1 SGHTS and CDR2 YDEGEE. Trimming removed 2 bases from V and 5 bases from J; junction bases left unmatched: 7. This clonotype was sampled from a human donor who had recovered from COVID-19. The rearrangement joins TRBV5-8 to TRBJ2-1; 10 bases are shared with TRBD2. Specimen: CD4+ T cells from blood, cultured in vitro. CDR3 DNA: TGTGCCAGCAGCTTCCCTCTAGCGGGAGACAACAATGAGCAGTTCTTC. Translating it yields CASSFPLAGDNNEQFF. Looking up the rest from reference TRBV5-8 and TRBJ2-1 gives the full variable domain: EAGVTQSPTHLIKTRGQQATLRCSPISGHTSVYWYQQALGLGLQFLLWYDEGEERNRGNFPPRFSGRQFPNYSSELNVNALELEDSALYLCASSFPLAGDNNEQFFGPGTRLTVL.